The source of this T cell receptor beta chain is a study of blood T cell repertoires in COVID-19 (TCRdb year 2020). For the study in its entirety: Samples from collaborators originated in the United States, Italy and Spain and spanned both the acute and convalescent phases of COVID-19. The prospective study material was composed of cDNA or gDNA derived from T cells, B-cell-depleted T cells, or PBMCs. The dataset comprised deeply sampled blood TCRbeta repertoires from subjects exposed to, actively infected with, or recovered from COVID-19. The repertoires were made available in a free public database intended to serve as a resource for research on the immune response to SARS-CoV-2. The samples were drawn from two sources: the first 160 participants of the ongoing ImmuneRACE study, and 1,200 or so subjects contributed by 6 global collaborators. Sample metadata almost always included a de-identified subject ID, COVID-19 status, age in years and sex. Where HLA class I and class II types were available, the types were taken from metadata supplied by the sample provider, not from assay-based typing.

This clone appeared a single time. Which antigen it targets is not known. Qualities for individual bases were not recorded, and no much larger clone is one base off. The CDR3 runs 16 residues from the cysteine to the phenylalanine. Only CDR3 DNA remains: 48 bases, in frame from the first base. Here V drops 4 bases and J drops 4 bases, and the junction holds 11 bases not matched to any gene. The germline V gene provides CDR1 SGHRS and CDR2 YFSETQ. Each collaborating institution followed its own protocols to collect whole blood in K2EDTA tubes. For TCRbeta analysis, collaborators shipped samples as frozen whole blood, isolated PBMCs, or DNA extracted from either of those sample types. Broader findings and caveats from the paper: How much clinical and demographic metadata was included differed by source and by participant, and the metadata was provided uncurated.

TCRbeta CDR3 regions were amplified from genomic DNA using the immunoSEQ Assay, a bias-controlled multiplex PCR. Per the original workflow: The number of nucleated cells in each sample was estimated by amplification of reference gene primers within the assay. To quantify the absolute abundance of each unique TCRbeta CDR3 rearrangement, sequence reads were collapsed and filtered. Productive Simpson clonality was computed per sample as the square root of Simpson's diversity index over productive rearrangements. In TCRdb, the immuneACCESS table is reduced to in-frame sequences with V and J assigned. These tables do not hold every clone; where another copy was compared, an unresolved V gene accounts for under half, and the others remain unexplained. That table furnishes V, J and clone size, whereas the DNA furnished D and trimming. For this sample there are around 150,000 clones; around 84% appear just once. The ten biggest clones cover approximately 19% of the sample.

Sequencing was done on a sample of peripheral blood. The TCR sequence derives from an elderly woman with acute or convalescent COVID-19. The chain links TRBV5-1 with TRBJ1-2, with TRBD1 matching 9 junction bases. The nucleotide sequence is TGCGCCAGCAGCCGGATGAGGACAGGGGAGGGCTATGGCTACACCTTC. Translated, this gives CASSRMRTGEGYGYTF.